The T cell receptor (beta chain) described here comes from a study of identical twins. TCRdb ran MiXCR on the 5' RACE reads and lists one entry per CDR3 protein. The sample has roughly 710,000 distinct CDR3 sequences; around 5.7% are singletons. Germline loops: CDR1 LGHNA, CDR2 YNFKEQ. CDR3 length: 14 residues. V was pared by 4 bases and J by 4 bases, with 11 bases between. This clonotype was picked up many times. This receptor was taken from a man aged 18 to 30 in good health. Sample: naive T cells sorted from blood. V and J are TRBV4-2 and TRBJ1-5, with D possibly matching TRBD1 (5 bases). The CDR3 DNA reads as TGTGCCAGCAGCCCCCGGACAACGAATCAGCCCCAGCATTTT. It specifies CASSPRTTNQPQHF.